These 29 T cell receptor beta chains originate from one sample sequenced in a study of beta chain features in type 1 diabetes. Reverse transcription of all isolated RNA meant that expressed TCRB transcripts were sequenced. Sequenced by immunoSEQ multiplex PCR; TCRdb stores in-frame clones only, minus some. The data show 240,000 or so clones, 68% seen once. Sequenced: naive CD4+ T cells from blood. The source is a young man in good health.

For the CDR3, the DNA is TGCAGCGTTGTACGTGGGGGGGCGCCTGATACGCAGTATTTT. Translating gives CSVVRGGAPDTQYF. The J gene is TRBJ2-3, the V gene TRBV29-1, with D tentatively TRBD2 (7 bases). Trimming shortened V by 4 bases and J by 6 bases, and 17 bases separated the two germline ends. Germline CDR1 SQVTM, CDR2 ANQGSEA. The CDR3 is 14 residues long.

The J gene is TRBJ1-3, the V gene TRBV30; D gene uncertain. CDR3 length: 16 amino acids. V gave up 0 bases and J gave up 0 bases, with 12 bases separating them. CDR1 is GTSNPN and CDR2 is SVGIG in the germline V gene (reference sequence). Written as DNA, the CDR3 is TGTGCCTGGAGTGTCCTCCGGCCGAGCTCTGGAAACACCATATATTTT. This sequence encodes CAWSVLRPSSGNTIYF.

This rearrangement joins TRBV5-6 to TRBJ2-7, with 8 bases fitting TRBD2. The CDR3 contains 14 residues. Unmatched junction bases numbered 10, after V lost 2 bases and J lost 9 bases. Germline-derived CDR1 and CDR2 are SGHDT and YYEEEE. The CDR3 loop is CASSFSGMRVWQYF. The CDR3 DNA sequence: TGTGCCAGCAGCTTTAGCGGGATGAGGGTGTGGCAGTACTTC.

This chain links TRBV5-1 with TRBJ2-5; 7 nucleotides match TRBD2. The CDR3 totals 14 residues. Germline CDR1 and CDR2: SGHRS and YFSETQ. The J segment lost 3 bases and the V segment lost 4 bases, leaving 6 bases of the junction unmatched. The CDR3 DNA sequence: TGCGCCAGCAGCCAAGCTAGCGGAGAAGAGACCCAGTACTTC. Its protein product is CASSQASGEETQYF.

The V gene is TRBV15, the J gene TRBJ2-1; 10 positions agree with TRBD2. The CDR3 totals 15 residues. V lost 0 bases to trimming and J lost 8 bases; unmatched junction nucleotides: 4. The germline V gene has CDR1 LNHNV and CDR2 YYDKDF (reference sequence). Here the CDR3 DNA reads TGTGCCACCAGCAGAGACCCCGGGACTAGCGATGAGCAGTTCTTC. Amino acid sequence: CATSRDPGTSDEQFF. The entire variable domain, with the rest obtained from reference TRBV15 and TRBJ2-1, is as follows: DAMVIQNPRYQVTQFGKPVTLSCSQTLNHNVMYWYQQKSSQAPKLLFHYYDKDFNNEADTPDNFQSRRPNTSFCFLDIRSPGLGDTAMYLCATSRDPGTSDEQFFGPGTRLTVL.

This clone has more than one count but fewer than ten. The CDR3 is CASSTGLGAQYF. Here the CDR3 DNA reads TGTGCCAGCAGTACAGGCCTCGGGGCCCAGTACTTC. The gene calls are TRBV25-1 and TRBJ2-5, with D perhaps matching TRBD1 or TRBD2 (5 bases each). The V gene lost 5 bases and the J gene lost 9 bases, with 13 bases spanning the gap. CDR3 size: 12 residues. Germline CDR1 and CDR2: MGHDK and SYGVNS.

The rearrangement uses TRBV30 and TRBJ2-3; a possible D gene is TRBD1 (5 bases). The V and J ends lost 2 bases and 4 bases respectively, with 13 bases between them. The CDR3 loop spans 14 amino acids. The germline gives CDR1 GTSNPN, CDR2 SVGIG (reference sequence). DNA of the CDR3: TGTGCCTGGAGTCCGGGCCTAGGGGCAGATACGCAGTATTTT. It is translated as CAWSPGLGADTQYF.

This clone appeared once. The genes are TRBV4-3 and TRBJ2-7, with TRBD1 matching over 9 bases. The germline gives CDR1 LGHNA, CDR2 YSLEER. V lost 1 base to trimming and J lost 4 bases; unmatched junction nucleotides: 8. The CDR3 sequence is 16 residues long. The CDR3 sequence: CASSQVIAGTGYEQYF. DNA for the CDR3: TGCGCCAGCAGCCAAGTCATTGCCGGGACAGGGTACGAGCAGTACTTC.

This rearrangement joins TRBV7-2 to TRBJ2-7; D remains ambiguous. This CDR3 is 15 amino acids long. The V end lost 2 bases, the J end lost 2 bases, and 13 bases lay between the germline ends. Per germline, CDR1 SGHTA and CDR2 FQGNSA. The CDR3 coding sequence is TGTGCCAGCAGCTTACCCCGGGTTTTCGCCTACGAGCAGTACTTC. It yields the protein CASSLPRVFAYEQYF.

The rearrangement uses TRBV25-1 and TRBJ2-4; 8 bases fit TRBD2. The CDR3 spans 18 residues. Germline V gene lookup returns CDR1 MGHDK and CDR2 SYGVNS. J lost 0 bases, V lost 0 bases, and 7 bases had no gene match. The CDR3 is CASSEYSSGGRAKNIQYF. Here the CDR3 DNA reads TGTGCCAGCAGTGAATATTCGAGCGGGGGAAGAGCCAAAAACATTCAGTACTTC.

CDR3 in DNA: TGTGCCTGGAGTCTCATTGGTCTATACTCTGGAAACACCATATATTTT. As protein: CAWSLIGLYSGNTIYF. This chain joins TRBV30 and TRBJ1-3; no clear D gene. The CDR3 consists of 16 residues. The germline CDR1 and CDR2 sequences are GTSNPN and SVGIG (reference sequence). V lost 2 bases and J 0 bases, leaving 14 bases between the germline ends.

The chain employs TRBV23-1 and TRBJ1-5; no clear D. TRBV23-1 is an ORF, and what it does is uncertain. CDR3 size: 15 residues. V was pared by 3 bases and J by 1 base, with 10 bases between. As DNA, the CDR3 is TGCGCCAGCAGTCATTCTCGGGAAAGCAATCAGCCCCAGCATTTT. As protein: CASSHSRESNQPQHF.

This clone was picked up a small number of times. This sequence joins TRBV7-2 and TRBJ2-2; D unclear. CDR1 SGHTA and CDR2 FQGNSA come from the germline V gene. The CDR3 loop spans 16 amino acids. V dropped 5 bases and J dropped 3 bases, with 16 bases sitting between them. The CDR3 protein is CASSARVERYTGELFF. The CDR3 nucleotides read TGTGCCAGCAGCGCCCGGGTAGAGAGATACACCGGGGAGCTGTTTTTT. The whole variable domain, filled in from reference TRBV7-2 and TRBJ2-2, reads GAGVSQSPSNKVTEKGKDVELRCDPISGHTALYWYRQSLGQGLEFLIYFQGNSAPDKSGLPSDRFSAERTGGSVSTLTIQRTQQEDSAVYLCASSARVERYTGELFFGEGSRLTVL.

This chain joins TRBV29-1 and TRBJ2-3; a weak D match, TRBD1 (7 bases). Per the germline V gene, CDR1 is SQVTM and CDR2 is ANQGSEA. The CDR3 contains 14 residues. Trimming took 7 bases from V and 2 from J, leaving 16 bases between them. The CDR3: CSGRGQTFTDTQYF. In DNA, the CDR3 is TGCAGCGGGAGGGGACAGACCTTCACAGATACGCAGTATTTT.

This chain links TRBV7-2 with TRBJ2-3; no reliable D call. Germline V lookup: CDR1 SGHTA, CDR2 FQGNSA. CDR3 length: 12 residues. The V and J ends lost 5 bases and 6 bases respectively, with 9 bases between them. The CDR3 DNA reads as TGTGCCAGCAGCCCCCTCCTGGATACGCAGTATTTT. Encoded protein: CASSPLLDTQYF.

There are a few counts of this clone. In nucleotides, the CDR3 is TGCGCCAGCAGCCAGGACAGGGATACAGATACGCAGTATTTT. Protein product: CASSQDRDTDTQYF. The rearrangement uses TRBV4-1 and TRBJ2-3; 8 bases agree with TRBD1. Trimming cost V 3 bases and J 3 bases; bases outside gene matches: 2. CDR1 is MGHRA and CDR2 is YSYEKL in the germline V gene. This CDR3 region has 14 residues.

This chain joins TRBV18 and TRBJ1-1; the D is unclear. The germline gives CDR1 KGHSH, CDR2 LQKENI. The CDR3 is made up of 13 amino acids. Deletions cut 6 bases from V and 0 bases from J, with 8 bases between. The CDR3 nucleotides read TGTGCCAGCTCCCGTGAAGTGAACACTGAAGCTTTCTTT. Translating it yields CASSREVNTEAFF.

The CDR3 reads CASSEQGRNQPQHF. The CDR3 DNA sequence: TGTGCCAGCAGTGAACAGGGGCGCAATCAGCCCCAGCATTTT. The chain has TRBV25-1 and TRBJ1-5, with D possibly matching TRBD1 (6 bases). V gave up 2 bases and J gave up 2 bases, with 7 bases separating them. The germline CDR1 and CDR2 sequences are MGHDK and SYGVNS. The CDR3 totals 14 residues.

This clone was observed a few times. The V call is TRBV4-1, the J call TRBJ2-5; a possible D gene is TRBD1 (7 bases). Germline CDR1 and CDR2: MGHRA and YSYEKL. The length of the CDR3 is 15 residues. The V and J ends lost 1 base and 7 bases respectively, with 16 bases between them. The CDR3 is CASSQVGRDSGTQYF. For the CDR3, the DNA is TGCGCCAGCAGCCAAGTCGGGCGGGACAGTGGGACCCAGTACTTC.

On this clone itself: Additional DNA sequences in this sample encode the identical CDR3. The chain combines TRBV29-1 with TRBJ2-7, with TRBD1 matching 7 bases. The trim removed 4 bases at V and 1 base at J, leaving 1 base unmatched. Looked up from germline, CDR1 is SQVTM and CDR2 is ANQGSEA. The CDR3 contains 12 residues. The CDR3 reads CSVGRGSYEQYF. In DNA, the CDR3 is TGCAGCGTTGGCAGGGGGTCCTACGAGCAGTACTTC.

The chain couples TRBV6-6 to TRBJ2-5; 7 bases are shared with TRBD2. Germline CDR1 is MNHNY and CDR2 is SVGAGI (reference sequence). J lost 5 bases, V lost 5 bases, and 8 bases had no gene match. The CDR3 loop spans 14 amino acids. CDR3 sequence (DNA): TGTGCCAGCAGTCCGCGACTAGCTGGTGAGACCCAGTACTTC. Protein: CASSPRLAGETQYF.

V usage is TRBV15 and J usage is TRBJ2-3; D gene ambiguous. Trimming cost V 5 bases and J 6 bases, with 9 bases left between them. Germline CDR1 reads LNHNV; CDR2 reads YYDKDF (reference sequence). The CDR3 extends over 12 amino acids. The CDR3 coding sequence is TGTGCCACCAGCTTGAGCCGCGATACGCAGTATTTT. Its protein is CATSLSRDTQYF.

The rearrangement joins TRBV11-2 to TRBJ1-6; no reliable D call. CDR3 length equals 11 residues. Germline CDR1 and CDR2: SGHAT and FQNNGV. Trimming shortened V by 5 bases and J by 6 bases, and 2 bases separated the two germline ends. CDR3 in amino acids: CASSINSPLHF. CDR3 nucleotide sequence: TGTGCCAGCAGCATTAATTCACCCCTCCACTTT.

This chain connects TRBV7-2 to TRBJ2-5; possibly TRBD2 for D (6 bases). From germline, CDR1 is SGHTA and CDR2 FQGNSA. CDR3 length: 14 amino acids. Trimming stripped 3 bases from V and 5 bases from J, with 13 bases between. DNA for the CDR3: TGTGCCAGCAGCTTGGGCGGGACCCGGGAGACCCAGTACTTC. The encoded protein is CASSLGGTRETQYF. The full variable domain, in which reference TRBV7-2 and TRBJ2-5 provide the parts outside the CDR3, is GAGVSQSPSNKVTEKGKDVELRCDPISGHTALYWYRQSLGQGLEFLIYFQGNSAPDKSGLPSDRFSAERTGGSVSTLTIQRTQQEDSAVYLCASSLGGTRETQYFGPGTRLLVL.

This chain joins TRBV10-3 and TRBJ2-7; weak D call: TRBD1 (5 bases). CDR1 and CDR2 from the germline V gene are ENHRY and SYGVKD. V gave up 0 bases and J gave up 9 bases, with 15 bases separating them. The CDR3 is 14 residues long. This CDR3 is CAISESGPGLGQYF. CDR3 nucleotide sequence: TGTGCCATCAGTGAGTCGGGGCCGGGCCTAGGGCAGTACTTC.

V gene TRBV28 combines with J gene TRBJ2-1; TRBD1 or TRBD2 may be the D gene (6 bases each). V was shortened by 8 bases and J by 4 bases, with 18 bases between the two germline ends. CDR1 and CDR2 from the germline V gene are MDHEN and SYDVKM. CDR3 length: 15 residues. The CDR3: CASARGRGRYNEQFF. As DNA, the CDR3 is TGTGCCAGCGCCCGGGGTAGGGGGAGGTACAATGAGCAGTTCTTC. The complete variable domain, with remaining parts taken from reference TRBV28 and TRBJ2-1, reads DVKVTQSSRYLVKRTGEKVFLECVQDMDHENMFWYRQDPGLGLRLIYFSYDVKMKEKGDIPEGYSVSREKKERFSLILESASTNQTSMYLCASARGRGRYNEQFFGPGTRLTVL.

For the CDR3, the DNA is TGTGCCACCAGCAGAGGTGGAACAGGGCCCTATGGCTACACCTTC. It codes for CATSRGGTGPYGYTF. The chain links TRBV15 to TRBJ1-2; tentatively, D is TRBD1 (6 bases). CDR1 is LNHNV and CDR2 is YYDKDF in the germline V gene (reference sequence). V lost 1 base, J lost 4 bases, and 13 bases lay in between. The CDR3 contains 15 residues.

The V gene is TRBV30, the J gene TRBJ2-7; 13 nucleotides agree with TRBD2. V was pared by 2 bases and J by 1 base, with 5 bases of the junction left unmatched. Germline V lookup: CDR1 GTSNPN, CDR2 SVGIG (reference sequence). The length of the CDR3 is 16 residues. This chain's CDR3 is CAWSRLAGGFSYEQYF. As DNA, the CDR3 is TGTGCCTGGAGTCGACTAGCGGGAGGCTTTTCCTACGAGCAGTACTTC.

This chain uses TRBV7-8 with TRBJ2-4; the D gene could be TRBD1 or TRBD2 (5 bases each). The germline V and J ends were trimmed by 9 bases and 6 bases, with 24 bases remaining between them. CDR1 is SGHVS, CDR2 FQNEAQ, per germline. The CDR3 is 16 residues long. CDR3 region: CASIPGRRSGGNIQYF. The CDR3 DNA reads as TGTGCCAGTATCCCGGGACGGCGGTCGGGCGGAAACATTCAGTACTTC.